This T cell receptor beta chain derives from a study of blood T cell repertoires in COVID-19 (TCRdb year 2020). Background on the whole study: The collaborator samples originated in the United States, Italy and Spain and spanned the acute and convalescent phases of COVID-19. The material from the prospective study consisted of cDNA or gDNA derived from T cells, B-cell-depleted T cells, or PBMCs. Deeply sampled blood TCRbeta repertoires from subjects exposed to, actively infected with, or recovered from COVID-19 were included in the dataset. The repertoires were released in a freely available public database intended as a resource for research on the immune response to SARS-CoV-2. Samples came from the ongoing ImmuneRACE study (first 160 participants) plus 1,254 subjects from 6 global collaborators. The sample metadata nearly always contained a de-identified subject ID, COVID-19 status, age in years and sex. Where HLA class I and class II types were available, the types were taken from metadata supplied by the sample provider, not from assay-based typing. The study at large found these results: How much clinical and demographic metadata was included differed by source and by participant, and the metadata was provided uncurated.

TCRbeta CDR3 regions were amplified from genomic DNA using the immunoSEQ Assay, a bias-controlled multiplex PCR. The paper's data handling went like this. The number of nucleated cells in each sample was estimated from the amplification of reference gene primers within the assay. To quantify the absolute abundance of each unique TCRbeta CDR3 rearrangement, sequence reads were collapsed and filtered. For each sample, productive Simpson clonality was calculated as the square root of Simpson's diversity index across productive rearrangements. This immuneACCESS table, as held by TCRdb, lists in-frame sequences with V and J called but not all clones. Of the missing ones, under half trace to an unresolved V gene in checked studies; the others have no known cause. V and J calls and clone size are as listed in that table; D and trimming were resolved from the DNA. This sample is represented by 100,000 to 150,000 clones; roughly 83% of them were singletons. Approximately 12% of the sample is held by the ten biggest clonotypes.

Another Seattle source contributed samples from volunteer blood donors who had recovered from COVID-19. Whole blood was collected in K2EDTA tubes by collaborating institutions according to the institutions' own protocols. Collaborator samples were shipped for TCRbeta analysis as frozen whole blood, isolated PBMCs, or DNA extracted from either sample type. For this chain, trimming is 6 bases at the V end and 5 bases at the J end, and the number of junction bases without a gene match is 7. The CDR3, cysteine through phenylalanine, is 14 amino acids long. This entry keeps only the CDR3 DNA: 42 bases, framed from base 1. CDR1 is given as LNHDA and CDR2 as SQIVND, both from the germline V gene (reference sequence). Comments on this clone: What this receptor recognizes is not known. No base quality values were provided; no much bigger clone lies one nucleotide off.

The sequence derives from a woman in her twenties or thirties who had recovered from COVID-19. Sequencing input: peripheral blood. The sequence links TRBV19 to TRBJ2-5; TRBD2 agrees with 9 junctional bases. The CDR3 reads as follows: CASRRTSAGETQYF. In nucleotide form, the sequence is TGTGCCAGTAGGCGGACTAGCGCCGGGGAGACCCAGTACTTC.